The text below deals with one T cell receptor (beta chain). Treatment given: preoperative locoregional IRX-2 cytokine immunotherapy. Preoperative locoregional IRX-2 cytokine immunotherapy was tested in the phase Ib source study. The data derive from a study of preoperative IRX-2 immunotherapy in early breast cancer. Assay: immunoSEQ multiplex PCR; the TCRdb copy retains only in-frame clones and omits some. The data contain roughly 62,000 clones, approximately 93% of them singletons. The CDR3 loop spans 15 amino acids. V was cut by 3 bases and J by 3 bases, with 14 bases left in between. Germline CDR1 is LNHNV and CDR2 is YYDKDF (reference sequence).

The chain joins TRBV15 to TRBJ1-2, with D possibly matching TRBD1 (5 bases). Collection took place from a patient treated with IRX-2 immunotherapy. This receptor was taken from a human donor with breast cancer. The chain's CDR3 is CATSSRPGLDYGYTF. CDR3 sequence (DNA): TGTGCCACCAGCAGTCGACCGGGACTTGACTATGGCTACACCTTC.